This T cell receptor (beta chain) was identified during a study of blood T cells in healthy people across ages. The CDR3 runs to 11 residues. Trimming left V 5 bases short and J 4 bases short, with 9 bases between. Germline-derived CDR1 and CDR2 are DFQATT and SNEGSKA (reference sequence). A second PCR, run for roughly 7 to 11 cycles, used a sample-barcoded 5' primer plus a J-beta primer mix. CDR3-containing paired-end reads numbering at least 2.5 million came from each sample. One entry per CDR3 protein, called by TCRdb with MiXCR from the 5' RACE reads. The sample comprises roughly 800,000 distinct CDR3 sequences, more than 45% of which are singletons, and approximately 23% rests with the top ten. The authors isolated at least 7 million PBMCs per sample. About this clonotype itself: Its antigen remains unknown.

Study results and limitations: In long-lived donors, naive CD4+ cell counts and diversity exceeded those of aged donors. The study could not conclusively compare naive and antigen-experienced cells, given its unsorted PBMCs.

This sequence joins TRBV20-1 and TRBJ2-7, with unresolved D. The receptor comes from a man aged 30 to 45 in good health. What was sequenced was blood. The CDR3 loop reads CSASQLYEQYF. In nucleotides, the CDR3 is TGCAGTGCTTCGCAGCTGTACGAGCAGTACTTC.